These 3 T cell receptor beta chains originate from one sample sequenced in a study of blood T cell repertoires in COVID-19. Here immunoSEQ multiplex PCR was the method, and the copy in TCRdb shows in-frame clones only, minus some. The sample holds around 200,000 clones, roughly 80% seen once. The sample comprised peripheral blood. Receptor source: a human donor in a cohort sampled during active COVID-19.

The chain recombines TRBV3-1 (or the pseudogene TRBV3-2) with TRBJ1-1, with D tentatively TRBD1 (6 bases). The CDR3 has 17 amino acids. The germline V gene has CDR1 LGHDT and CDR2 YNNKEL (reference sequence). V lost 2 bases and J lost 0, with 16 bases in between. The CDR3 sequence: CASSQTSIQGLNTEAFF. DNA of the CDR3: TGTGCCAGCAGCCAAACCTCTATACAGGGTCTGAACACTGAAGCTTTCTTT.

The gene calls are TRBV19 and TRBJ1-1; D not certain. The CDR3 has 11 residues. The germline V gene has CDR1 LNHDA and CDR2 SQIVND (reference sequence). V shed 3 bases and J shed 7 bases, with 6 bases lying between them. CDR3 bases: TGTGCCAGTAGTATTGGAGGTGAAGCTTTCTTT. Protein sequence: CASSIGGEAFF. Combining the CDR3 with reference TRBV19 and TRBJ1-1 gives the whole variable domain DGGITQSPKYLFRKEGQNVTLSCEQNLNHDAMYWYRQDPGQGLRLIYYSQIVNDFQKGDIAEGYSVSREKKESFPLTVTSAQKNPTAFYLCASSIGGEAFFGQGTRLTVV.

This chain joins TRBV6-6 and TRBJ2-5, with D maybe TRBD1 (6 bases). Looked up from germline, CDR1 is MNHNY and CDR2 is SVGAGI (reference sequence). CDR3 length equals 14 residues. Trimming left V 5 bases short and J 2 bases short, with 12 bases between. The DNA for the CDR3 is TGTGCCAGCAGTCCAACAGGGAATCAAGAGACCCAGTACTTC. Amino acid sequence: CASSPTGNQETQYF.